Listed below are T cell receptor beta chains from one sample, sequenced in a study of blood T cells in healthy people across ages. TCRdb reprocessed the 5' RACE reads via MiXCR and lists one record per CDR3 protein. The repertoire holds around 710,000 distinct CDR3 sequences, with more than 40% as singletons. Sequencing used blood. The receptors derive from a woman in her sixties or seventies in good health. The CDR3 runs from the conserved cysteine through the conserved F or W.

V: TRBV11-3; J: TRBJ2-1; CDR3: CASSLGGGGAADEQFF
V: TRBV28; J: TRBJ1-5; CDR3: CASSSSPGLGSGDQPQHF
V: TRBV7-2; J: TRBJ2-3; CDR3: CASSVRDTQYF
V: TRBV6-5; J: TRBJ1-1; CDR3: CASSPHNTNEAFF
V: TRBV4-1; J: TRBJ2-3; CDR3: CASSQERTGDTQYF
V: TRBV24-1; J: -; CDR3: CATSEPTGYGETQYF
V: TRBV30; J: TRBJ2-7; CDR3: CAWAGYYEQYF
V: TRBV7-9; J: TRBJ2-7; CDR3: CASSQGVWLASYEQYF
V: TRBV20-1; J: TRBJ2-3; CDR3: CSARTSVSTDTQYF
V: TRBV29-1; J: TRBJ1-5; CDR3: CSVSTGDRAYQPQHF
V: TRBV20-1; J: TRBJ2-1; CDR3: CSAIAGGPGDEQFF
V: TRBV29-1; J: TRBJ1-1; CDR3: CSVVGTVTEAFF
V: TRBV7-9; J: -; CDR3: CASSLGLGLNEQYF
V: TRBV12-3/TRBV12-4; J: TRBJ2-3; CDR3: CASSSTSGGPLSTDTQYF
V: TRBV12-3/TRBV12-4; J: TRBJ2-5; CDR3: CASSLGKTQYF
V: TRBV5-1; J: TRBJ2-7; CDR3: CASSWTSGNDGFREQYF
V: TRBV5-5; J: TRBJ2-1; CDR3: CASWDPGRHNEQFF
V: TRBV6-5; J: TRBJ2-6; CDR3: CASSYKAGANVLTF
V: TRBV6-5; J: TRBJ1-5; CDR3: CASSYTGGWDQPQHF
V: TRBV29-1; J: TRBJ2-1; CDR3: CSFEGAGPNEQFF
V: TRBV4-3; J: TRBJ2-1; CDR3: CASSQVAGRAGEQFF
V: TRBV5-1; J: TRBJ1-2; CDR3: CASSLATDLNYGYTF
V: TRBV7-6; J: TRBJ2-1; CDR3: CASSPGASSSYNEQFF
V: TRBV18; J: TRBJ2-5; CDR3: CASSPPSGVETQYF
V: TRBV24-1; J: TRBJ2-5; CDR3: CATSESPGLLQDQYF
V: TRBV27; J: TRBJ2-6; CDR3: CASRITGANALTF
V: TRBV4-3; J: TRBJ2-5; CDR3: CASSQDLSYQETQYF
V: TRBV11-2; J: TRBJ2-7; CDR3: CASSFFPGRSSYEQYF
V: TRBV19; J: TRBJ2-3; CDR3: CASNPGQGVHTQYF
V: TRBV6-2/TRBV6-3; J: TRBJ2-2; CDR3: CASSYPKTSGHTGELFF
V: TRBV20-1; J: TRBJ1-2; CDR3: CSANDYGYTF
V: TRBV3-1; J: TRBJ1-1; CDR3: CASSQGGTEAFF
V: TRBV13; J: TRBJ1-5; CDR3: CASSLTLDQPQHF
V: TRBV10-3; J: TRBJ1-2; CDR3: CAITPGQGYGYTF
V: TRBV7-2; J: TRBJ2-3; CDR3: CASSWGRVPDTQYF
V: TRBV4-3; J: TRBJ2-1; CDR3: CASSHGQASYNEQFF
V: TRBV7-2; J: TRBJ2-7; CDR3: CASSWDRGREQYF
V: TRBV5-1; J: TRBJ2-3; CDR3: CASSSTDLGDTQYF
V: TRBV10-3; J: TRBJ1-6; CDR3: CAISVGTGSSYNSPLHF
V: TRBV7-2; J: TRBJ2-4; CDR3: CASSGGGQLAKNIQYF
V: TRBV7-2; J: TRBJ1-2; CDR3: CASSTEGGRGYTF
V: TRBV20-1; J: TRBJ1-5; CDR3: CSARDIGQPQHF
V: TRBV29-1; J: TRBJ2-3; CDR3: CSAEGASGRNTDTQYF
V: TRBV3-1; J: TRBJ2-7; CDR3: CASSQDFGRAGSGEQYF
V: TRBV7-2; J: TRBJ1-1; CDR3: CASSLLPSRASNTEAFF
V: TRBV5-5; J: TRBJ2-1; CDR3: CASKKLAGDNEQFF
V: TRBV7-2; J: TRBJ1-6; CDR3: CASTLIGGRGTSPLHF
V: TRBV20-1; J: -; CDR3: CSARESPPGLAYEQYF
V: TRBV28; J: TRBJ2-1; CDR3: CASRGLAGVFNEQFF
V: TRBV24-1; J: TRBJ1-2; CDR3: CATSDAVEGDYTF